The rows below give T cell receptor beta chains drawn from one sample of a study of cytomegalovirus exposure and HLA in healthy donors. Measured with immunoSEQ multiplex PCR; TCRdb has only the in-frame clones, and not every one. The top ten hold about 1.9% of the sample, which has 70,000 or so clones, around 95% seen once. The sequencing sample was made of PBMCs. The receptors originated from a woman under 30 in good health and CMV-seropositive. Both conserved end residues are part of each CDR3. Each record gives: CDR3 length, clone size, J gene, D gene, V gene, CDR3 protein, CDR3 DNA. The D gene is left open where the match is weak. Clone sizes are given selectively: once, few, many, or a class where the clone is expanded.

>11|.|TRBJ2-5|.|TRBV5-6
CASSYYRDQYF
TGTGCCAGCAGCTATTACAGGGACCAGTACTTC
>14|.|TRBJ1-4|.|TRBV5-6
CASSLDRTNEKLFF
TGTGCCAGCAGCTTGGACAGAACCAATGAAAAACTGTTTTTT
>17|.|TRBJ2-4|.|TRBV7-6
CASSPGPILLAKNIQYF
TGTGCCAGCAGCCCCGGTCCGATTCTTCTAGCCAAAAACATTCAGTACTTC
>15|.|TRBJ2-5|TRBD2|TRBV6-5
CASRKDLAGEETQYF
TGTGCCAGCAGGAAAGACTTAGCGGGAGAAGAGACCCAGTACTTC
>15|.|TRBJ2-2|TRBD2|TRBV30
CAWSVQRLAAGELFF
TGTGCCTGGAGTGTACAAAGACTAGCGGCCGGGGAGCTGTTTTTT
>13|.|TRBJ1-2|.|TRBV5-8
CASSPNRGNGYTF
TGTGCCAGCAGCCCTAATCGGGGGAACGGCTACACCTTC
>17|.|TRBJ2-1|TRBD2|TRBV14
CASSQEALAGGPYEQFF
TGTGCCAGCAGCCAAGAGGCGCTAGCGGGAGGGCCGTATGAGCAGTTCTTC
>14|few|TRBJ2-7|.|TRBV7-9
CASSSSGSTYEQYF
TGTGCCAGCAGCTCTTCCGGGTCCACCTACGAGCAGTACTTC
>13|.|TRBJ1-5|.|TRBV15
CATSRDLNQPQHF
TGTGCCACCAGCAGAGACCTGAATCAGCCCCAGCATTTT
>18|.|TRBJ2-1|TRBD2|TRBV15
CATSSSQGLAGWYNEQFF
TGTGCCACCAGCAGTTCCCAGGGACTAGCGGGGTGGTACAATGAGCAGTTCTTC
>13|.|TRBJ1-1|.|TRBV25-1
CASRGSGGPAAFF
TGTGCCAGCAGAGGATCCGGGGGACCGGCGGCTTTCTTT
>15|.|TRBJ1-6|.|TRBV7-8
CASSLGPAGNSPLHF
TGTGCCAGCAGTTTAGGCCCGGCGGGTAATTCACCCCTCCACTTT
>16|.|TRBJ2-5|TRBD2|TRBV10-2
CASRRGAGGPLETQYF
TGCGCCAGCAGACGGGGGGCGGGAGGGCCTTTAGAGACCCAGTACTTC
>16|.|TRBJ2-3|.|TRBV5-6
CASSPPGVRYTDTQYF
TGTGCCAGCAGCCCCCCTGGAGTGCGATACACAGATACGCAGTATTTT
>15|.|TRBJ1-2|TRBD1|TRBV6-6
CASSDRDRGLGGYTF
TGTGCCAGCAGTGACCGGGACAGGGGACTCGGTGGCTACACCTTC
>16|.|TRBJ2-3|TRBD2|TRBV5-5
CASSSSSGPWRSTQYF
TGTGCCAGCAGCTCCTCTAGCGGTCCTTGGAGGAGTACGCAGTATTTT